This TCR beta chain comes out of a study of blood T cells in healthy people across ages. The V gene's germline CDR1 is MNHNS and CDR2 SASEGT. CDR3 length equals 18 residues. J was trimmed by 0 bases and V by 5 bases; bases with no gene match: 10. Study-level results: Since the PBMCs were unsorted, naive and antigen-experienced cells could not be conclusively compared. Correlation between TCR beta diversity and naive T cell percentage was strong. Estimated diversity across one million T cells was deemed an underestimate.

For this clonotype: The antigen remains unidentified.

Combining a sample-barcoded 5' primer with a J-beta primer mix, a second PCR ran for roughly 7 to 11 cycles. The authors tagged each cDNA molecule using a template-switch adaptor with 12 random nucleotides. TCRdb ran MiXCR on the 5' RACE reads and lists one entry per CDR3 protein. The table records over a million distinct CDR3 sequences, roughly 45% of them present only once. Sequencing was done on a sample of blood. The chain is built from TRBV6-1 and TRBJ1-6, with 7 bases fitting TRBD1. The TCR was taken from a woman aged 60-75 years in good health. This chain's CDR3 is CASSRLGQRSSYNSPLHF. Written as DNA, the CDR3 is TGTGCCAGCAGTCGCCTGGGACAGCGCAGCTCCTATAATTCACCCCTCCACTTT.